A single sample is the source of the 29 T cell receptor beta chains below, sequenced in a study of graft-versus-host responses after intestinal transplantation. TCRdb's table, derived via immunoSEQ multiplex PCR, lists solely in-frame clones and lacks some. This repertoire shows under 40,000 clones, about 93% found once; its top ten account for 0.65% to 0.95%. Sample: PBMCs, taken 16 days after intestinal transplant. Receptors originate from a human patient who received an intestinal transplant, so some T cells may come from the graft donor.

This chain links TRBV6-6 with TRBJ2-7; no reliable D call. The germline CDR1 and CDR2 sequences are MNHNY and SVGAGI (reference sequence). The ends were cut back, 0 bases at V and 0 bases at J, with 6 bases in the middle. The CDR3 extends over 14 amino acids. The DNA for the CDR3 is TGTGCCAGCAGTTACTCGGCGGTCTCCTACGAGCAGTACTTC. It yields the protein CASSYSAVSYEQYF.

The chain uses TRBV6-5 and TRBJ2-3; the match to TRBD1 covers 10 bases. This CDR3 is built from 15 residues. Germline V CDR1 and CDR2: MNHEY, SVGAGI. Losses at the gene ends were 2 bases for V and 3 bases for J; bases not matched to a gene: 2. The CDR3 region has the DNA TGTGCCAGCAGTTACAGGGGACAGGGGACAGATACGCAGTATTTT. Translation gives CASSYRGQGTDTQYF.

This clone appeared once. The V and J genes are TRBV19 and TRBJ1-3; tentatively, D is TRBD1 (6 bases). The germline V gene has CDR1 LNHDA and CDR2 SQIVND (reference sequence). Deletions cut 3 bases from V and 2 bases from J, with 20 bases between. This CDR3 has 18 residues. The CDR3 nucleotides are TGTGCCAGTAGTATCGTTCCCTGGGGGGCCCTTCCTGGAAACACCATATATTTT. Residues: CASSIVPWGALPGNTIYF.

This chain uses TRBV4-2 with TRBJ2-7; 7 bases map to TRBD2. The V gene end was trimmed by 1 base and the J gene end by 1 base; junction bases not matched to a gene: 1. This CDR3 region has 14 residues. Germline V gene lookup returns CDR1 LGHNA and CDR2 YNFKEQ. CDR3 bases: TGTGCCAGCAGCCAAGGGGGGGGATCCTACGAGCAGTACTTC. Translated: CASSQGGGSYEQYF.

The chain recombines TRBV6-5 with TRBJ1-1; D is undetermined. Germline values: CDR1 MNHEY, CDR2 SVGAGI. This CDR3 comprises 10 residues. V was cut by 4 bases and J by 7 bases, with 4 bases left in between. CDR3 coding DNA: TGTGCCAGCAGTTTAAGTGAAGCTTTCTTT. This translates into CASSLSEAFF.

This chain joins TRBV7-2 and TRBJ2-5, with 7 bases matching TRBD2. The CDR3 has 13 amino acids. The ends lost 5 bases at V and 7 bases at J; junction bases unmatched: 7. Per germline, CDR1 SGHTA and CDR2 FQGNSA. The CDR3 DNA is TGTGCCAGCAGCATGGGGGGGTCAAGGACCCAGTACTTC. Its protein is CASSMGGSRTQYF.

This rearrangement joins TRBV11-2 to TRBJ2-3; D uncertain. The length of the CDR3 is 14 residues. Germline V gene lookup returns CDR1 SGHAT and CDR2 FQNNGV. Trimming shortened V by 5 bases and J by 3 bases, and 12 bases separated the two germline ends. The CDR3, as DNA: TGTGCCAGCAGCCCGGTGAAGGGTACAGATACGCAGTATTTT. Protein sequence: CASSPVKGTDTQYF.

This clone was detected only a few times. V and J are TRBV11-2 and TRBJ2-3; D is perhaps TRBD2 (7 bases). The germline CDR1 and CDR2 sequences are SGHAT and FQNNGV. This CDR3 comprises 16 residues. Trimming pared 2 bases from V and 6 bases from J, leaving 18 bases between. The CDR3 here is CASSLRWEGVEDTQYF. As DNA, the CDR3 is TGTGCCAGCAGCTTAAGGTGGGAGGGGGTGGAGGATACGCAGTATTTT.

This clone was found a few times. V is TRBV7-9 and J is TRBJ2-1, with a weak D call TRBD1 (5 bases). CDR3 length: 13 amino acids. V lost 0 bases and J 16 bases, leaving 16 bases between the germline ends. The germline CDR1 and CDR2 sequences are SEHNR and FQNEAQ (reference sequence). The CDR3 region has the DNA TGTGCCAGCAGCTTAGCCCCGACAGATTGCCTCTTCTTC. Encoded protein: CASSLAPTDCLFF.

The chain combines TRBV7-9 with TRBJ1-2; 11 bases agree with TRBD1. Germline CDR1 is SEHNR and CDR2 is FQNEAQ (reference sequence). The trim removed 1 base at V and 6 bases at J, leaving 10 bases unmatched. This CDR3 contains 17 residues. CDR3 amino acids: CASSLDRGTGGRDGYTF. The DNA for the CDR3 is TGTGCCAGCAGCTTAGACCGTGGGACAGGGGGACGGGATGGCTACACCTTC.

As for this clone: A single base separates this from a much larger clone, so it may be a read error. V and J are TRBV2 and TRBJ2-5, with D uncertain. Germline loops: CDR1 SNHLY, CDR2 FYNNEI. This CDR3 region has 10 residues. CDR3 region: CACSAETQYF. CDR3 DNA sequence: TGTGCCTGCAGTGCGGAGACCCAGTACTTC.

The rearrangement uses TRBV9 and TRBJ1-3; no firm D call. The CDR3 is 15 amino acids. In germline, CDR1 is SGDLS, CDR2 YYNGEE. V dropped 0 bases and J dropped 0 bases, with 7 bases sitting between them. The CDR3: CASSVGVVSGNTIYF. The CDR3 DNA reads TGTGCCAGCAGCGTAGGAGTGGTCTCTGGAAACACCATATATTTT.

This chain connects TRBV27 to TRBJ1-1; D gene unclear. The germline V gene encodes CDR1 MNHEY and CDR2 SMNVEV (reference sequence). This CDR3 comprises 13 residues. Trimming left V 6 bases short and J 1 base short, with 9 bases between. The CDR3 DNA follows: TGTGCCAGCAGGCCAAATGGGAACACTGAAGCTTTCTTT. It translates to CASRPNGNTEAFF.

The chain combines TRBV18 with TRBJ2-7, with 14 bases lining up with TRBD2. V was pared by 4 bases and J by 5 bases, with 1 base of the junction left unmatched. Germline loops: CDR1 KGHSH, CDR2 LQKENI. This CDR3 is 14 amino acids long. CDR3 sequence: CASSRGLAGDEQYF. The CDR3, as DNA: TGTGCCAGCTCACGGGGACTAGCGGGAGACGAGCAGTACTTC.

This rearrangement joins TRBV9 to TRBJ2-3; D is possibly TRBD2 (6 bases). CDR3 length equals 15 residues. V dropped 4 bases and J dropped 0 bases, with 12 bases sitting between them. Germline values: CDR1 SGDLS, CDR2 YYNGEE. DNA of the CDR3: TGTGCCAGCAGCACCGGGACTTCTAGCACAGATACGCAGTATTTT. It yields the protein CASSTGTSSTDTQYF.

J is TRBJ2-7 and V is TRBV5-1; D remains ambiguous. The germline V and J ends were trimmed by 0 bases and 2 bases, with 6 bases remaining between them. CDR3 length: 13 residues. CDR1 and CDR2 from the germline V gene are SGHRS and YFSETQ. CDR3 in amino acids: CASSLAGPYEQYF. CDR3 nucleotide sequence: TGCGCCAGCAGCTTGGCTGGTCCCTACGAGCAGTACTTC.

This clone was recorded only once. This chain links TRBV27 with TRBJ2-1; D gene unclear. CDR3 length: 16 residues. Germline V gives CDR1 MNHEY, CDR2 SMNVEV (reference sequence). Between the trimmed V and J ends, which lost 2 bases and 1 base, there was a span of 12 bases. The CDR3 DNA is TGTGCCAGCAGTTTAACTGAGGCGGAATCCTACAATGAGCAGTTCTTC. This sequence encodes CASSLTEAESYNEQFF.

The J gene is TRBJ2-5, the V gene TRBV6-5; D might be TRBD1 (8 bases). CDR1 and CDR2 (germline): MNHEY, SVGAGI. The CDR3 sequence is 16 residues long. The V gene lost 1 base and the J gene lost 5 bases, with 17 bases spanning the gap. The CDR3 loop reads CASSYFNTGGGETQYF. DNA for the CDR3: TGTGCCAGCAGTTACTTCAATACAGGGGGAGGGGAGACCCAGTACTTC.

The chain links TRBV18 to TRBJ1-5, with a possible D match to TRBD1 (6 bases). CDR3 length: 17 residues. CDR1 is KGHSH, CDR2 LQKENI, per germline. V dropped 2 bases and J dropped 0 bases, with 14 bases sitting between them. The CDR3, as DNA: TGTGCCAGCTCACCAGGGATGGGGGGCTTTAGCAATCAGCCCCAGCATTTT. Translating gives CASSPGMGGFSNQPQHF.

DNA for the CDR3: TGTGCCAGCAGCGCTAACCGGGACATAATTATCCACGAGCAGTACTTC. It is translated as CASSANRDIIIHEQYF. The chain carries TRBV9 and TRBJ2-7; tentatively, D is TRBD1 (6 bases). The CDR3 sequence is 16 residues long. Trimming shortened V by 3 bases and J by 5 bases, and 21 bases separated the two germline ends. The germline CDR1 and CDR2 sequences are SGDLS and YYNGEE.

The CDR3 coding sequence is TGCAGCGTCGATTACCGGGGACGAGCTTTCTTT. Its protein product is CSVDYRGRAFF. This chain uses TRBV29-1 with TRBJ1-1, with D possibly being TRBD1 (5 bases). V dropped 6 bases and J dropped 10 bases, with 15 bases sitting between them. This CDR3 is 11 amino acids long. CDR1 and CDR2 from the germline V gene are SQVTM and ANQGSEA.

With respect to this clone: Germline and junction disagree at one end, which may indicate a read error. V usage is TRBV4-1 and J usage is TRBJ2-2; D is uncertain. This CDR3 is built from 15 residues. The V gene's germline CDR1 is MGHRA and CDR2 YSYEKL. CDR3 sequence (DNA): TGCGCCAGCACCCAACTAACCGGGTCTCGGTGGGAGCTGTTTTTT. This codes for CASTQLTGSRWELFF.

This chain uses TRBV9 with TRBJ1-2; a weak D match, TRBD1 (5 bases). V shed 0 bases and J shed 8 bases, with 14 bases lying between them. The germline V gene encodes CDR1 SGDLS and CDR2 YYNGEE. This CDR3 contains 14 residues. CDR3 protein: CASSVGVGEQGYTF. CDR3 coding DNA: TGTGCCAGCAGCGTAGGGGTAGGGGAACAAGGCTACACCTTC.

This chain uses TRBV25-1 with TRBJ2-1, with a weak D call TRBD2 (5 bases). This CDR3 contains 15 residues. Trimming pared 10 bases from V and 5 bases from J, leaving 21 bases between. The germline V gene encodes CDR1 MGHDK and CDR2 SYGVNS. CDR3 region: CATPKEARRHNEQFF. As DNA, the CDR3 is TGTGCCACCCCAAAAGAGGCTAGGAGGCACAATGAGCAGTTCTTC.

The J gene is TRBJ1-6, the V gene TRBV7-8, with 8 bases aligning to TRBD1. Germline assignment: CDR1 SGHVS and CDR2 FQNEAQ. This CDR3 has 16 amino acids. The V segment lost 3 bases and the J segment 8 bases; nucleotides outside the gene matches: 9. The DNA of the CDR3 is TGTGCCAGCAGCTTTACCGGGACAGGTTCCTATTCACCCCTCCACTTT. As protein: CASSFTGTGSYSPLHF.

The rearrangement joins TRBV15 to TRBJ2-5, with 7 bases aligning to TRBD2. The J call could be wrong; TRBJ2-7 is a better fit for the DNA end. Germline lookup yields CDR1 LNHNV and CDR2 YYDKDF (reference sequence). CDR3 length: 12 residues. The CDR3 nucleotides are TGTGCCACCGGTACTAGCGCCTACGAGCAGTACTTC. It is translated as CATGTSAYEQYF.

J is TRBJ2-7 and V is TRBV11-2; 10 bases map to TRBD1. The J segment lost 5 bases and the V segment lost 8 bases, leaving 3 bases of the junction unmatched. This CDR3 is built from 12 residues. The germline CDR1 and CDR2 sequences are SGHAT and FQNNGV. In DNA form, the CDR3 reads TGTGCCAGCCGGGACAGGGGCCACGAGCAGTACTTC. Amino acids: CASRDRGHEQYF. The whole variable domain, remainder taken from reference TRBV11-2 and TRBJ2-7, is EAGVAQSPRYKIIEKRQSVAFWCNPISGHATLYWYQQILGQGPKLLIQFQNNGVVDDSQLPKDRFSAERLKGVDSTLKIQPAKLEDSAVYLCASRDRGHEQYFGPGTRLTVT.

The rearrangement joins TRBV6-5 to TRBJ2-3; D gene unclear. Trimming shortened V by 6 bases and J by 5 bases, and 9 bases separated the two germline ends. Germline loops: CDR1 MNHEY, CDR2 SVGAGI. The CDR3 consists of 12 residues. Here the CDR3 reads CASSRREDTQYF. DNA of the CDR3: TGTGCCAGCAGCCGACGAGAAGATACGCAGTATTTT.

The CDR3 here is CASSQALAGDSYEQYF. The CDR3 nucleotides read TGCGCCAGCAGTCAGGCCCTGGCAGGGGACTCCTACGAGCAGTACTTC. V and J are TRBV23-1 and TRBJ2-7; possibly TRBD1 for D (6 bases). TRBV23-1 is given ORF status, its function remaining uncertain. The V end was cut by 3 bases, the J end by 0 bases, with 15 bases between. This CDR3 is 16 amino acids long.